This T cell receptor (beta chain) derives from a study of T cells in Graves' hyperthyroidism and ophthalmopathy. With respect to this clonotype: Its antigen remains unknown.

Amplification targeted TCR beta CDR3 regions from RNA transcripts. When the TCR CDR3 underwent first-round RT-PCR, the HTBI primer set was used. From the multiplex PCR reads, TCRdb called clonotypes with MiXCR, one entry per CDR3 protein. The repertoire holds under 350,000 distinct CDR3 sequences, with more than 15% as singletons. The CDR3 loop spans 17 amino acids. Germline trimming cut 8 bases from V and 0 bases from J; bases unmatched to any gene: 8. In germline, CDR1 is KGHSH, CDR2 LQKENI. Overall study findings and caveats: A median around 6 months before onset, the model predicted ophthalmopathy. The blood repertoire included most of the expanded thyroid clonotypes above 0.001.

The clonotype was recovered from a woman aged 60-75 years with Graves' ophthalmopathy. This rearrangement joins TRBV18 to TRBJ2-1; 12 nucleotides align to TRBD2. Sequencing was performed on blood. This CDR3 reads CASRTGTSGCSYNEQFF. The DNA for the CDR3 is TGTGCCAGCAGAACCGGGACTAGCGGGTGCTCCTACAATGAGCAGTTCTTC.